This is a list of T cell receptor beta chains from one sample in a study of cytomegalovirus exposure and HLA in healthy donors. Only in-frame clones appear in the TCRdb table, and some are missing; sequencing was by immunoSEQ multiplex PCR. The table includes about 160,000 clones, 70% to 80% detected once. The sample taken for sequencing was PBMCs. These receptors originate from a man between 18 and 35 years old in good health and CMV-seropositive. Each CDR3 is given with its conserved first and last residue. The order of the fields is V gene, J gene, clone size, D gene, CDR3 protein, CDR3 DNA. The D gene is left open where the match is weak. Clone size is shown for a subset of rows, as once, few, many or a class of expanded clone.

TRBV18,TRBJ2-3,NA,TRBD1,CASSPPGQGAPSTDTQYF,TGTGCCAGCTCACCACCGGGACAGGGAGCCCCCAGCACAGATACGCAGTATTTT
TRBV10-3,TRBJ2-2,NA,NA,CAISLRRQENTGELFF,TGTGCCATCAGCTTACGGCGACAGGAGAACACCGGGGAGCTGTTTTTT
TRBV27,TRBJ1-2,NA,NA,CASSLDGEISGYTF,TGTGCCAGCAGTTTAGATGGGGAGATCTCTGGCTACACCTTC
TRBV4-1,TRBJ1-3,NA,TRBD1,CASSPDRDRGNTIYF,TGCGCCAGCAGCCCGGATCGGGACAGAGGAAACACCATATATTTT
TRBV15,TRBJ2-7,NA,TRBD1,CATSSTGGWNYEQYF,TGTGCCACCAGCAGTACAGGGGGCTGGAACTACGAGCAGTACTTC
TRBV27,TRBJ1-6,NA,NA,CASSLVAARNSPLHF,TGTGCCAGCAGTTTAGTGGCAGCTAGGAATTCACCCCTCCACTTT
TRBV6-1,TRBJ2-7,NA,NA,CASSLRGTETYEQYF,TGTGCCAGCAGTTTAAGGGGGACGGAAACCTACGAGCAGTACTTC
TRBV18,TRBJ2-7,NA,NA,CASSSDDFGESYF,TGTGCCAGCTCATCGGACGACTTTGGGGAGTCGTACTTC
TRBV5-5,TRBJ2-7,NA,NA,CASSLEVFSVSGEQYF,TGTGCCAGCAGCTTGGAAGTATTTAGCGTCTCCGGCGAGCAGTACTTC
TRBV6-1,TRBJ1-2,once,NA,CASSEPRGMGYGYTF,TGTGCCAGCAGTGAACCACGCGGTATGGGCTATGGCTACACCTTC
TRBV6-5,TRBJ2-7,NA,NA,CASRSTGQIYEQYF,TGTGCCAGCCGGTCGACGGGTCAGATCTACGAGCAGTACTTC
TRBV29-1,TRBJ2-3,NA,TRBD2,CSVENQREWVDTQYF,TGCAGCGTTGAAAACCAGCGGGAGTGGGTAGATACGCAGTATTTT
TRBV11-2,TRBJ2-5,NA,TRBD1,CASSFRGRGEAQYF,TGTGCCAGCAGCTTTAGGGGGCGCGGTGAGGCCCAGTACTTC
TRBV30,TRBJ1-1,NA,NA,CAWAERDTEAFF,TGTGCCTGGGCGGAGCGGGACACTGAAGCTTTCTTT
TRBV30,TRBJ2-1,NA,TRBD2,CAWSAWGGEQFF,TGTGCCTGGAGTGCCTGGGGGGGTGAGCAGTTCTTC
TRBV5-4,TRBJ1-5,NA,NA,CASSLSGQPQHF,TGTGCCAGCAGCTTAAGCGGTCAGCCCCAGCATTTT
TRBV7-9,TRBJ1-2,NA,TRBD1,CSSSLGVGQGPNYGYTF,TGTTCCAGCAGCTTAGGGGTGGGACAGGGCCCGAACTATGGCTACACCTTC
TRBV6-6,TRBJ1-2,NA,NA,CASMRTASGYTF,TGTGCCAGCATGCGGACAGCCTCGGGCTACACCTTC
TRBV7-9,TRBJ2-7,NA,NA,CASSETGSSYEQYF,TGTGCCAGCAGCGAAACAGGGAGCTCCTACGAGCAGTACTTC
TRBV19,TRBJ2-1,NA,NA,CASSIVQGPPFF,TGTGCCAGTAGTATAGTACAGGGCCCACCGTTCTTC
TRBV10-3,TRBJ2-3,once,NA,CAISRGMGTDTQYF,TGTGCCATCAGCCGAGGAATGGGCACAGATACGCAGTATTTT
TRBV19,TRBJ2-1,NA,TRBD2,CASRPSGRTSGQFF,TGTGCCAGTAGACCGAGCGGGAGGACAAGTGGGCAGTTCTTC
TRBV4-2,TRBJ2-2,NA,NA,CASSQAQQGTGELFF,TGTGCCAGCAGCCAAGCCCAGCAGGGGACCGGGGAGCTGTTTTTT
TRBV20-1,TRBJ2-7,NA,NA,CSAKHRDEQYF,TGCAGTGCCAAGCACAGGGACGAGCAGTACTTC
TRBV5-1,TRBJ1-6,NA,NA,CASSPGGGNNSPLHF,TGCGCCAGCAGCCCCGGTGGGGGGAACAATTCACCCCTCCACTTT
TRBV27,TRBJ2-2,NA,NA,CASSRWEQDGELFF,TGTGCCAGCAGCCGCTGGGAGCAGGATGGGGAGCTGTTTTTT
TRBV6-6,TRBJ2-7,NA,NA,CASSPRDSSYEQYF,TGTGCCAGCAGTCCGCGGGACAGCTCCTACGAGCAGTACTTC
TRBV2,TRBJ2-1,few,TRBD1,CASSPLRKGTGTNNYNEQFF,TGTGCCAGCAGTCCCTTAAGGAAGGGGACAGGGACTAACAACTACAATGAGCAGTTCTTC
TRBV10-3,TRBJ2-3,NA,TRBD2,CAAGAGGTDTQYF,TGTGCCGCTGGAGCGGGGGGGACGGATACGCAGTATTTT
TRBV4-2,TRBJ2-1,NA,NA,CASSQVREQFF,TGTGCCAGCAGCCAAGTGCGGGAGCAGTTCTTC
TRBV18,TRBJ1-6,few,NA,CASSPYQGEPYNSPLHF,TGTGCCAGCTCACCATACCAGGGCGAGCCCTATAATTCACCCCTCCACTTT
TRBV18,TRBJ1-5,NA,NA,CASSPQADNQPQHF,TGTGCCAGCTCACCACAAGCTGACAATCAGCCCCAGCATTTT
TRBV15,TRBJ2-1,NA,NA,CATSRDASSSREFF,TGTGCCACCAGCAGAGATGCGTCCTCGAGCCGGGAGTTCTTC
TRBV20-1,TRBJ1-5,few,TRBD1,CRTGEPQHF,TGCAGAACAGGGGAGCCCCAGCATTTT
TRBV15,TRBJ2-7,few,NA,CATSRDEGRPKIYEQYF,TGTGCCACCAGCAGAGATGAAGGCAGGCCCAAGATCTACGAGCAGTACTTC
TRBV18,TRBJ2-2,NA,NA,CASSLRQDGELFF,TGTGCCAGCTCACTGCGACAGGATGGGGAGCTGTTTTTT
TRBV2,TRBJ1-5,NA,NA,CASTGQNNQPQHF,TGTGCCAGCACCGGACAGAACAATCAGCCCCAGCATTTT
TRBV6-6,TRBJ1-1,NA,TRBD1,CASSQLGTGTEAFF,TGTGCCAGCAGTCAACTGGGGACAGGCACTGAAGCTTTCTTT
TRBV7-2,TRBJ2-1,NA,TRBD1,CASNFGQGVREQFF,TGTGCCAGCAATTTCGGACAGGGGGTCAGGGAGCAGTTCTTC
TRBV7-9,TRBJ2-2,NA,TRBD2,CASRDGTSGPHTGELFF,TGTGCCAGCAGAGATGGGACTAGCGGGCCGCACACCGGGGAGCTGTTTTTT
TRBV27,TRBJ2-1,NA,NA,CASSFIVSNLVRNEQFF,TGTGCCAGCAGTTTCATTGTGTCAAATTTAGTCCGGAATGAGCAGTTCTTC
TRBV6-4,TRBJ2-1,NA,NA,CASRRDRGYEQFF,TGTGCCAGCAGAAGAGACCGCGGCTATGAGCAGTTCTTC
TRBV27,TRBJ2-3,NA,NA,CASSSPSRRVTDTQYF,TGTGCCAGCAGTTCGCCAAGTAGGCGGGTCACAGATACGCAGTATTTT
TRBV18,TRBJ2-1,NA,NA,CASSPTLSGSYNEQFF,TGTGCCAGCTCACCCACGCTAAGCGGCTCCTACAATGAGCAGTTCTTC
TRBV7-2,TRBJ1-4,NA,NA,CASSLNGLSNEKLFF,TGTGCCAGCAGCTTAAACGGACTGAGTAATGAAAAACTGTTTTTT
TRBV19,TRBJ2-7,NA,NA,CATAPGGRSYEQYF,TGTGCCACCGCCCCAGGGGGGAGATCCTACGAGCAGTACTTC
TRBV13,TRBJ1-1,NA,TRBD1,CASSLMTGGAFTEAFF,TGTGCCAGCAGCTTAATGACAGGGGGCGCATTTACTGAAGCTTTCTTT
TRBV10-3,TRBJ2-3,NA,TRBD2,CAISELAGLGADTQYF,TGTGCCATCAGTGAACTAGCGGGCCTGGGGGCAGATACGCAGTATTTT
TRBV14,TRBJ2-4,NA,NA,CASSPQMTGAKNIQYF,TGTGCCAGCAGCCCACAAATGACAGGAGCCAAAAACATTCAGTACTTC
TRBV6-4,TRBJ1-1,NA,TRBD1,CARNGTQERTGADENTEAFF,TGTGCCAGAAATGGGACACAGGAGAGGACAGGGGCGGATGAGAACACTGAAGCTTTCTTT
TRBV5-1,TRBJ1-4,NA,TRBD1,CASSFGTDNEKLFF,TGCGCCAGCAGCTTCGGGACAGACAATGAAAAACTGTTTTTT
TRBV9,TRBJ1-2,NA,TRBD1,CASSVLQGASGYTF,TGTGCCAGCAGCGTTCTCCAGGGGGCGTCTGGCTACACCTTC
TRBV5-1,TRBJ2-1,once,NA,CASSRQVSSYNEQFF,TGCGCCAGCAGCCGACAGGTTAGCTCCTACAATGAGCAGTTCTTC
TRBV5-8,TRBJ1-2,NA,TRBD1,CASSDTGGYGYTF,TGTGCCAGCAGCGATACAGGGGGCTATGGCTACACCTTC
TRBV6-6,TRBJ1-5,NA,TRBD1,CASREDRGQGQPQHF,TGTGCCAGCAGAGAGGACAGGGGCCAGGGTCAGCCCCAGCATTTT
TRBV9,TRBJ2-3,NA,TRBD2,CASSVEPRGYTDTQYF,TGTGCCAGCAGCGTAGAGCCGCGGGGGTATACAGATACGCAGTATTTT
TRBV7-3,TRBJ2-2,NA,NA,CASSIGTPNTGELFF,TGTGCCAGCAGTATCGGGACACCCAACACCGGGGAGCTGTTTTTT
TRBV5-1,TRBJ1-6,NA,TRBD1,CASSLNRQGNSPLHF,TGCGCCAGCAGCTTAAATCGACAGGGGAATTCACCCCTCCACTTT
TRBV9,TRBJ1-2,NA,NA,CASSPDPHQGYGYTF,TGTGCCAGCAGCCCAGACCCACACCAGGGGTATGGCTACACCTTC
TRBV6-5,TRBJ1-2,once,TRBD1,CASSYPGQGRGYTF,TGTGCCAGCAGTTACCCGGGACAGGGTCGAGGCTACACCTTC